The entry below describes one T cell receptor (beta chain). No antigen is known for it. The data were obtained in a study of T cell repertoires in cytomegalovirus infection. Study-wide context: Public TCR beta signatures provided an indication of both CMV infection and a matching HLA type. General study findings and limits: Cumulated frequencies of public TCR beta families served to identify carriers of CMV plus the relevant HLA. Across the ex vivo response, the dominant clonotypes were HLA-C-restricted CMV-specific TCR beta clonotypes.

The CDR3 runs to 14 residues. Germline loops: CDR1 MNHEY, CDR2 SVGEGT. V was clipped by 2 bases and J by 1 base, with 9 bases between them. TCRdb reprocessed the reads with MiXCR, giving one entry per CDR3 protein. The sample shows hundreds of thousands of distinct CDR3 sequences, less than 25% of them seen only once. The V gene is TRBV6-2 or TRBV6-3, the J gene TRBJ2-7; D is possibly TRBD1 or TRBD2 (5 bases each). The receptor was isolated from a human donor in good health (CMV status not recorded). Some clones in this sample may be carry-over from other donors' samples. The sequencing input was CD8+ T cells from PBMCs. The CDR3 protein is CASSYGGASYEQYF. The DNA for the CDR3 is TGTGCCAGCAGTTACGGGGGAGCTTCCTACGAGCAGTACTTC.